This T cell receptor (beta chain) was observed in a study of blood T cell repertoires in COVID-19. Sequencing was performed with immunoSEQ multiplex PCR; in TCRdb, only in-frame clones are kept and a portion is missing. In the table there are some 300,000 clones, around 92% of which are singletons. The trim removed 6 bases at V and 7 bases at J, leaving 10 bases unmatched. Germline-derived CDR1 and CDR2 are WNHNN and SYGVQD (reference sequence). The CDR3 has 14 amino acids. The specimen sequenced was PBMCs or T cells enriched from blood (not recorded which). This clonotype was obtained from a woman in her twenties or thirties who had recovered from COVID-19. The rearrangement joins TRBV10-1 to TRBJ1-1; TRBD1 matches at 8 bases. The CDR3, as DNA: TGCGCCAGCAGCCAACCAGGGGGCTTAAATGAAGCTTTCTTT. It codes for CASSQPGGLNEAFF.